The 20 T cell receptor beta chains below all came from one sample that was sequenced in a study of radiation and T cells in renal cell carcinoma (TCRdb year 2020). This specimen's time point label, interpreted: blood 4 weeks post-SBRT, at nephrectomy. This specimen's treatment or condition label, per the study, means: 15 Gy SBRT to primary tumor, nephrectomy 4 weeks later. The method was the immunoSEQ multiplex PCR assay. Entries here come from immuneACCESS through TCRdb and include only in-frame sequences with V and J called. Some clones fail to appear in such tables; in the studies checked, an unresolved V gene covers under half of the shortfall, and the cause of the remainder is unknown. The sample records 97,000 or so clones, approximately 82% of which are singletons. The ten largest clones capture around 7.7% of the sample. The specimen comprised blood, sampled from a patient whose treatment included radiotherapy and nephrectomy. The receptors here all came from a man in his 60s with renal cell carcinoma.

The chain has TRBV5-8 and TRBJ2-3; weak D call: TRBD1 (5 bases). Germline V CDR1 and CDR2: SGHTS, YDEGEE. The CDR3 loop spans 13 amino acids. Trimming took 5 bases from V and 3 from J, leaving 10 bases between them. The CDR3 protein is CASSPAGTDTQYF. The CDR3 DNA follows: TGTGCCAGCAGTCCCGCAGGGACAGATACGCAGTATTTT.

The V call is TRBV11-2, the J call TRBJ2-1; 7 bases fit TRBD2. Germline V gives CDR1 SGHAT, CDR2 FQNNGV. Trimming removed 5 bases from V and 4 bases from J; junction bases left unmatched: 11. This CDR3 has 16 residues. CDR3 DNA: TGTGCCAGCAGCCCCGGCTCGCTAGCGGTATACAATGAGCAGTTCTTC. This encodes CASSPGSLAVYNEQFF.

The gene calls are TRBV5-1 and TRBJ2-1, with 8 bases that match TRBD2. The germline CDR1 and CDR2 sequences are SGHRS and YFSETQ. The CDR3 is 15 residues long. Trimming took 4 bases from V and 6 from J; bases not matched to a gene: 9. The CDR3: CASSRGLGGFNEQFF. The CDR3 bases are TGCGCCAGCAGCCGGGGACTAGGAGGGTTCAATGAGCAGTTCTTC.

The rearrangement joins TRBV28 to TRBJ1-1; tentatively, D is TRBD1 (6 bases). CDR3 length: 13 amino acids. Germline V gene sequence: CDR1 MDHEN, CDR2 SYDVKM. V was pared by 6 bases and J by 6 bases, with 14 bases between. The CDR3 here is CASRVSDRPEAFF. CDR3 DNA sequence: TGTGCCAGCAGAGTCTCCGACAGGCCTGAAGCTTTCTTT. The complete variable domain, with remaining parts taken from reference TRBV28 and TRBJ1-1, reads DVKVTQSSRYLVKRTGEKVFLECVQDMDHENMFWYRQDPGLGLRLIYFSYDVKMKEKGDIPEGYSVSREKKERFSLILESASTNQTSMYLCASRVSDRPEAFFGQGTRLTVV.

This CDR3 reads CASSEGINDIQYF. The CDR3 nucleotides read TGTGCCAGCAGTGAGGGGATCAATGACATTCAGTACTTC. The chain couples TRBV28 to TRBJ2-4; either TRBD1 or TRBD2 may supply D (5 bases each). Germline V gene lookup returns CDR1 MDHEN and CDR2 SYDVKM. V gave up 5 bases and J gave up 8 bases, with 13 bases separating them. CDR3 length equals 13 residues.

The CDR3 nucleotides are TGCAGCGTTGAAGACCACTGGCCTCAGGGGGAGACCCAGTACTTC. This sequence encodes CSVEDHWPQGETQYF. This sequence joins TRBV29-1 and TRBJ2-5; perhaps TRBD1 as D (6 bases). This CDR3 spans 15 amino acids. Germline CDR1 and CDR2: SQVTM and ANQGSEA. Trimming removed 0 bases from V and 5 bases from J, with 16 bases in between.

CDR3 loop: CASSYSGVGSTYNEQFF. In DNA form, the CDR3 reads TGTGCCAGCAGCTACTCGGGGGTTGGGAGTACATACAATGAGCAGTTCTTC. The chain combines TRBV9 with TRBJ2-1; perhaps TRBD2 as D (6 bases). The CDR3 length is 17 residues. The V gene's germline CDR1 is SGDLS and CDR2 YYNGEE. V was pared by 4 bases and J by 4 bases, with 21 bases between.

The DNA of the CDR3 is TGTGCCAGCACCCCCCGGGACAGATACACTGAAGCTTTCTTT. Its protein product is CASTPRDRYTEAFF. This sequence joins TRBV6-6 and TRBJ1-1, with 7 bases identical to TRBD1. Germline V gene sequence: CDR1 MNHNY, CDR2 SVGAGI (reference sequence). V trimming: 7 bases; J trimming: 3 bases; junction bases outside the gene matches: 8. The CDR3 spans 14 residues.

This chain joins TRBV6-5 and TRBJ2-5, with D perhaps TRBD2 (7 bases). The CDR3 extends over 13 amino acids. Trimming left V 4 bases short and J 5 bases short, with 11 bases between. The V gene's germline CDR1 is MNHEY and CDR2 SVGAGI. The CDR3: CASSLRGRETQYF. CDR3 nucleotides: TGTGCCAGCAGTTTGCGGGGGCGGGAGACCCAGTACTTC.

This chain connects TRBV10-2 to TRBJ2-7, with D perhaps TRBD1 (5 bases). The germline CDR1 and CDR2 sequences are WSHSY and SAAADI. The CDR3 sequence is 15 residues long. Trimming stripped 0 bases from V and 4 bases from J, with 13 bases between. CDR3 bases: TGCGCCAGCAGTGAGTCTTCAGGGATAGGGTACGAGCAGTACTTC. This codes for CASSESSGIGYEQYF.

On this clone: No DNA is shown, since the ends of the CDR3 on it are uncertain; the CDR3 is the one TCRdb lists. The CDR3 reads CASSKVVGEGTGELFF. The rearrangement links TRBV21-1 to TRBJ2-2; the table's D gene call, TRBD2, was not cross checked with the DNA. TRBV21-1 is a listed pseudogene. The CDR3 region is 16 residues in length, termini included.

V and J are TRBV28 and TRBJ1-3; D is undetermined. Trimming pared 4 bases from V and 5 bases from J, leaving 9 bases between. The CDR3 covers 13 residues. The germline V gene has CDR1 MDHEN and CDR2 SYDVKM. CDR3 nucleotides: TGTGCCAGCAGTTCCCACGAGAGAAACACCATATATTTT. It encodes CASSSHERNTIYF.

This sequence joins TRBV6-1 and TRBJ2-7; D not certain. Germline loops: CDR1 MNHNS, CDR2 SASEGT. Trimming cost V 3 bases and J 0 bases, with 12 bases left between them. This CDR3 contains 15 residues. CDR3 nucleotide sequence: TGTGCCAGCAGTGACGTCGGCCGTAGCTCCTACGAGCAGTACTTC. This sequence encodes CASSDVGRSSYEQYF.

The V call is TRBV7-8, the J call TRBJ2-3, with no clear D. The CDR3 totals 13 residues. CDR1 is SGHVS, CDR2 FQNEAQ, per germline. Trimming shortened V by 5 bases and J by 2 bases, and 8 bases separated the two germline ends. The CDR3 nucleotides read TGTGCCAGCAGCCCCGGCTACACAGATACGCAGTATTTT. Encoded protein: CASSPGYTDTQYF.

The CDR3 DNA reads TGTGCCAGCAGCTTAGAATTGGGGCAATTGTTTTTT. Translation gives CASSLELGQLFF. The chain combines TRBV11-2 with TRBJ1-4; D possibly corresponds to TRBD1 (5 bases). The CDR3 has 12 amino acids. V lost 0 bases and J lost 15, with 11 bases in between. CDR1 and CDR2 (germline): SGHAT, FQNNGV.

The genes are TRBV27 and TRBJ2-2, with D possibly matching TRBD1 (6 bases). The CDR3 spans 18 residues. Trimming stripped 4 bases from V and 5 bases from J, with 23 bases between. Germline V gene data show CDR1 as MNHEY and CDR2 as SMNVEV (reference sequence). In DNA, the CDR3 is TGTGCCAGCAGTTCCTATACCTTTACAGGGCTGCCTACCGGGGAGCTGTTTTTT. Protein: CASSSYTFTGLPTGELFF.

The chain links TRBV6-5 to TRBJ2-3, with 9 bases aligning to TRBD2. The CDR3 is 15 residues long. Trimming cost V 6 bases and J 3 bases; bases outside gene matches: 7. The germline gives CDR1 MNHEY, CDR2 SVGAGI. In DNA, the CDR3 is TGTGCCAGCAGCGCGGGGGGGCGAGGTACAGATACGCAGTATTTT. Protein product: CASSAGGRGTDTQYF.

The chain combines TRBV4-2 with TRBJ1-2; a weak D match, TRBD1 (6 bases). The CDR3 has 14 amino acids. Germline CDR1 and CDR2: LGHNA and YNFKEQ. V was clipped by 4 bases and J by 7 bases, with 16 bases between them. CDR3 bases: TGTGCCAGCAGCCGAGATCGGGGGGCCCGTGGCTACACCTTC. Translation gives CASSRDRGARGYTF.

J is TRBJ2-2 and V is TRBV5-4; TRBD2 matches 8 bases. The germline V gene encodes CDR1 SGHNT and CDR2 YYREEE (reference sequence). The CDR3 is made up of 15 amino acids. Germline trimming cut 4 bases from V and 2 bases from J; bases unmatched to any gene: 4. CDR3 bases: TGTGCCAGCAGCCCGGGAGGGCCTAACACCGGGGAGCTGTTTTTT. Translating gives CASSPGGPNTGELFF.

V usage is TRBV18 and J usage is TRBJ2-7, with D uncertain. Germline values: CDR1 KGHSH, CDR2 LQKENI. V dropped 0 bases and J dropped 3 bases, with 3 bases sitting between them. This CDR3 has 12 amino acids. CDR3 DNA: TGTGCCAGCTCACCACCGAGCTACGAGCAGTACTTC. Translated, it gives CASSPPSYEQYF.